Presented here are 28 T cell receptor beta chains from one specimen sequenced in a study of graft-versus-host responses after intestinal transplantation. Clones were read by immunoSEQ multiplex PCR, and TCRdb kept only the in-frame ones, dropping some. The data show about 120,000 clones, with 90% to 95% seen just once and under 3.5% held by the top ten. The antigens for these receptors are not known. Sample: unstimulated CD8+ T cells sorted from spleen or lymph node cells, taken before intestinal transplant. All receptors come from a human donor who received an intestinal transplant.

This chain's CDR3 is CASSSYQDSSGEQYF. CDR3 nucleotides: TGTGCCAGCAGTTCATACCAGGACTCTTCTGGCGAGCAGTACTTC. The genes are TRBV6-5 and TRBJ2-7, with a tentative D call TRBD2 (5 bases). The CDR3 length is 15 residues. Trimming stripped 4 bases from V and 6 bases from J, with 19 bases between. The germline V gene encodes CDR1 MNHEY and CDR2 SVGAGI.

Only one count was recorded for this clone. The chain has TRBV29-1 and TRBJ2-7; perhaps D is TRBD1 or TRBD2 (5 bases each). Trimming removed 7 bases at V and 3 bases at J, with 16 bases between. The CDR3 consists of 13 residues. Germline lookup yields CDR1 SQVTM and CDR2 ANQGSEA. The CDR3, as DNA: TGCAGCGCTCTGGGACCCGAGGACTACGAGCAGTACTTC. It specifies CSALGPEDYEQYF.

The gene calls are TRBV28 and TRBJ2-5; D gene unclear. The J call may not be correct, given that the DNA end is closer to TRBJ2-7. The germline V gene has CDR1 MDHEN and CDR2 SYDVKM. CDR3 size: 14 residues. The CDR3 region has the DNA TGTGCCAGCAGTTTTCGTCTACCGTCCTACGAGCAGTACTTC. Translating gives CASSFRLPSYEQYF.

The V call is TRBV5-6, the J call TRBJ2-3; tentative D call: TRBD1 (6 bases). The CDR3 contains 12 residues. The ends were cut back, 5 bases at V and 8 bases at J, with 12 bases in the middle. Germline-derived CDR1 and CDR2 are SGHDT and YYEEEE. The CDR3 DNA reads as TGTGCCAGCAGACAGGGATTGGGTACGCAGTATTTT. Amino acid sequence: CASRQGLGTQYF.

This clone has only one observation. Other DNA sequences within the sample encode an identical CDR3. The rearrangement links TRBV11-2 to TRBJ2-1, with D maybe TRBD2 (6 bases). The CDR3 consists of 13 residues. Trimming took off 5 bases at V and 3 bases at J, with 8 bases between the two ends. Germline values: CDR1 SGHAT, CDR2 FQNNGV. The CDR3 reads CASSLGLYNEQFF. As DNA, the CDR3 is TGTGCCAGCAGCCTGGGACTCTACAATGAGCAGTTCTTC.

Concerning this clone: Other DNA sequences from this sample encode an identical CDR3 as well. This chain joins TRBV5-6 and TRBJ2-2; D gene unclear. V lost 2 bases and J 4 bases, leaving 3 bases between the germline ends. The CDR3 sequence is 12 residues long. The germline CDR1 and CDR2 sequences are SGHDT and YYEEEE. The CDR3 DNA reads TGTGCCAGCAGCTTTGGCACCGGGGAGCTGTTTTTT. This translates into CASSFGTGELFF.

V usage is TRBV7-3 and J usage is TRBJ2-3; D call uncertain. V gave up 2 bases and J gave up 3 bases, with 9 bases separating them. CDR1 and CDR2 (germline): SGHTA, FQGTGA. The CDR3 is made up of 14 amino acids. CDR3 loop: CASSLWGPTDTQYF. In DNA, the CDR3 is TGTGCCAGCAGCTTATGGGGTCCGACAGATACGCAGTATTTT.

This chain joins TRBV11-2 and TRBJ2-7, with D maybe TRBD1 (5 bases). Looked up from germline, CDR1 is SGHAT and CDR2 is FQNNGV. This CDR3 is 12 amino acids long. V was cut by 3 bases and J by 5 bases, with 8 bases left in between. CDR3 nucleotide sequence: TGTGCCAGCAGCTTGCAGGGCCACGAGCAGTACTTC. Protein product: CASSLQGHEQYF.

The chain combines TRBV6-5 with TRBJ2-7, with D tentatively TRBD2 (5 bases). Germline V gene lookup returns CDR1 MNHEY and CDR2 SVGAGI. V was cut by 6 bases and J by 0 bases, with 9 bases left in between. This CDR3 is 13 amino acids long. CDR3 in DNA: TGTGCCAGCAGAACGGGGTTCTCCTACGAGCAGTACTTC. This codes for CASRTGFSYEQYF.

The chain uses TRBV6-5 and TRBJ2-1; tentative D call: TRBD1 (5 bases). The germline CDR1 and CDR2 sequences are MNHEY and SVGAGI. Trimming stripped 0 bases from V and 5 bases from J, with 5 bases between. The CDR3 is 13 residues long. For the CDR3, the DNA is TGTGCCAGCAGTTACTCGGACAACAATGAGCAGTTCTTC. It yields the protein CASSYSDNNEQFF.

The chain couples TRBV11-3 to TRBJ1-1; 8 positions agree with TRBD1. Germline CDR1 and CDR2: SGHNT and YENEEA. The CDR3 extends over 15 amino acids. V was pared by 5 bases and J by 6 bases, with 11 bases of the junction left unmatched. This CDR3 is CASSPSGTGASEAFF. The DNA of the CDR3 is TGTGCCAGCAGCCCCTCCGGGACAGGAGCTTCTGAAGCTTTCTTT.

This clone is a singleton in its sample. The chain is built from TRBV5-6 and TRBJ1-2; 8 nucleotides match TRBD1. This CDR3 has 14 residues. Germline assignment: CDR1 SGHDT and CDR2 YYEEEE. Trimming removed 4 bases from V and 3 bases from J; junction bases left unmatched: 5. CDR3: CASSPGQGDYGYTF. Here the CDR3 DNA reads TGTGCCAGCAGCCCAGGACAGGGAGACTATGGCTACACCTTC.

The chain has TRBV14 and TRBJ2-1; possibly TRBD2 for D (6 bases). The CDR3 totals 17 residues. Germline V gives CDR1 SGHDN, CDR2 FVKESK. Trimming pared 0 bases from V and 8 bases from J, leaving 20 bases between. The CDR3 sequence is CASSQEGGALGVDEQFF. CDR3 nucleotides: TGTGCCAGCAGCCAAGAGGGGGGAGCTCTTGGCGTCGATGAGCAGTTCTTC.

The chain employs TRBV9 and TRBJ2-3; 7 positions match TRBD2. This CDR3 has 18 amino acids. Germline lookup yields CDR1 SGDLS and CDR2 YYNGEE. V was clipped by 4 bases and J by 4 bases; unmatched bases: 18. In DNA form, the CDR3 reads TGTGCCAGCAGCCCGCGCCGGCCGACCGGGACTAAAGCAGATACGCAGTATTTT. It is translated as CASSPRRPTGTKADTQYF.

J is TRBJ1-5 and V is TRBV15, with no clear D. The CDR3 sequence is 13 residues long. CDR1 is LNHNV and CDR2 is YYDKDF in the germline V gene (reference sequence). With 1 base removed from V and 6 bases from J, the gap between germline ends came to 7 bases. The chain's CDR3 is CATSRATGQPQHF. CDR3 DNA: TGTGCCACCAGCAGAGCGACTGGTCAGCCCCAGCATTTT.

CDR3 residues: CASRPTAYSNQPQHF. The CDR3 DNA reads as TGTGCCAGCCGACCGACGGCTTATAGCAATCAGCCCCAGCATTTT. The J gene is TRBJ1-5, the V gene TRBV2; unclear D gene. The CDR3 is 15 amino acids. Trimming removed 8 bases from V and 0 bases from J, with 14 bases in between. The germline V gene encodes CDR1 SNHLY and CDR2 FYNNEI.

The chain links TRBV20-1 to TRBJ2-1; 8 nucleotides match TRBD2. There are 10 residues in the CDR3. J lost 15 bases, V lost 2 bases, and 3 bases had no gene match. From germline, CDR1 is DFQATT and CDR2 SNEGSKA (reference sequence). CDR3 protein: CSARLAGLFF. The CDR3 DNA is TGCAGTGCTAGACTAGCGGGTCTGTTCTTC.

The chain has TRBV30 and TRBJ1-4; D unresolved. The CDR3 contains 15 residues. From germline, CDR1 is GTSNPN and CDR2 SVGIG (reference sequence). V gave up 3 bases and J gave up 5 bases, with 16 bases separating them. The CDR3: CAWSDSAGGNEKLFF. The CDR3 region has the DNA TGTGCCTGGAGCGACTCCGCGGGCGGGAATGAAAAACTGTTTTTT.

A word on this clone: Within the sample, other DNA sequences also encode this same CDR3. J is TRBJ2-7 and V is TRBV28, with a weak D call TRBD2 (6 bases). V was shortened by 11 bases and J by 4 bases, with 12 bases between the two germline ends. There are 11 residues in the CDR3. The germline CDR1 and CDR2 sequences are MDHEN and SYDVKM. CDR3 residues: CASSSGYEQYF. CDR3 nucleotides: TGTGCCTCCTCGAGCGGGTACGAGCAGTACTTC.

The rearrangement links TRBV4-3 to TRBJ1-2; D not resolved. This CDR3 spans 14 amino acids. The germline CDR1 and CDR2 sequences are LGHNA and YSLEER. V shed 4 bases and J shed 3 bases, with 12 bases lying between them. The CDR3 DNA reads as TGCGCCAGCAGCCGGAAGGGAACGGACTATGGCTACACCTTC. It yields the protein CASSRKGTDYGYTF.

This chain uses TRBV19 with TRBJ1-5, with D possibly being TRBD1 (5 bases). This CDR3 is 14 amino acids long. Germline V gene data show CDR1 as LNHDA and CDR2 as SQIVND (reference sequence). V was cut by 5 bases and J by 5 bases, with 13 bases left in between. CDR3 sequence: CASSGKGRDQPQHF. CDR3 bases: TGTGCCAGTAGTGGGAAGGGGAGGGATCAGCCCCAGCATTTT.

Only a few counts were recorded for this clone. The chain combines TRBV10-2 with TRBJ2-7, with 8 bases matching TRBD1. The CDR3 is 14 amino acids. CDR1 is WSHSY and CDR2 is SAAADI in the germline V gene. V shed 4 bases and J 3 bases; nucleotides not matched to a gene: 5. The CDR3 sequence: CASSVGQGYYEQYF. CDR3 DNA: TGCGCCAGCAGTGTAGGACAGGGATACTACGAGCAGTACTTC.

The J gene is TRBJ1-5, the V gene TRBV5-1; D perhaps matches TRBD1 (5 bases). The CDR3 consists of 15 residues. V was cut by 0 bases and J by 1 base, with 8 bases left in between. Per germline, CDR1 SGHRS and CDR2 YFSETQ. CDR3 nucleotide sequence: TGCGCCAGCAGCTTGGAGGGACTCAGCAATCAGCCCCAGCATTTT. Translation gives CASSLEGLSNQPQHF. The full variable domain, completed using reference TRBV5-1 and TRBJ1-5, is KAGVTQTPRYLIKTRGQQVTLSCSPISGHRSVSWYQQTPGQGLQFLFEYFSETQRNKGNFPGRFSGRQFSNSRSEMNVSTLELGDSALYLCASSLEGLSNQPQHFGDGTRLSIL.

The chain joins TRBV11-3 to TRBJ2-1; 9 bases align to TRBD2. With V trimmed by 0 bases and J by 9 bases, 15 bases remained unmatched. The CDR3 consists of 18 residues. CDR1 and CDR2 (germline): SGHNT, YENEEA. CDR3 loop: CASSLDPPGSGSTGEQFF. As DNA, the CDR3 is TGTGCCAGCAGCTTAGACCCTCCGGGTAGCGGGAGCACGGGTGAGCAGTTCTTC.

V usage is TRBV11-2 and J usage is TRBJ2-1; D perhaps matches TRBD2 (5 bases). Deletions cut 10 bases from V and 9 bases from J, with 16 bases between. Germline V lookup: CDR1 SGHAT, CDR2 FQNNGV. The CDR3 is 12 residues long. CDR3 bases: TGTGCCACCGATCTTCTAGGAGGTGAGCAGTTCTTC. It yields the protein CATDLLGGEQFF.

V and J are TRBV28 and TRBJ2-7, with 10 bases aligning to TRBD2. Trimming cost V 2 bases and J 3 bases; bases outside gene matches: 7. This CDR3 spans 16 amino acids. From germline, CDR1 is MDHEN and CDR2 SYDVKM. DNA for the CDR3: TGTGCCAGCAGTTTAGGCCCTAGCGGGGGCAACTACGAGCAGTACTTC. This translates into CASSLGPSGGNYEQYF.

The chain joins TRBV27 to TRBJ2-7; a weak D match, TRBD1 (6 bases). This CDR3 comprises 15 residues. The germline V gene has CDR1 MNHEY and CDR2 SMNVEV (reference sequence). The V and J ends lost 6 bases and 1 base respectively, with 16 bases between them. The CDR3 protein is CASSTGWSVSYEQYF. CDR3 sequence (DNA): TGTGCCAGCAGCACAGGGTGGTCTGTTTCCTACGAGCAGTACTTC.

V gene TRBV19 combines with J gene TRBJ2-7; no clear D. Germline values: CDR1 LNHDA, CDR2 SQIVND (reference sequence). With 2 bases removed from V and 1 base from J, the gap between germline ends came to 9 bases. CDR3 length: 14 amino acids. The chain's CDR3 is CASSITGGSYEQYF. The CDR3 DNA reads TGTGCCAGTAGTATAACTGGCGGATCCTACGAGCAGTACTTC.